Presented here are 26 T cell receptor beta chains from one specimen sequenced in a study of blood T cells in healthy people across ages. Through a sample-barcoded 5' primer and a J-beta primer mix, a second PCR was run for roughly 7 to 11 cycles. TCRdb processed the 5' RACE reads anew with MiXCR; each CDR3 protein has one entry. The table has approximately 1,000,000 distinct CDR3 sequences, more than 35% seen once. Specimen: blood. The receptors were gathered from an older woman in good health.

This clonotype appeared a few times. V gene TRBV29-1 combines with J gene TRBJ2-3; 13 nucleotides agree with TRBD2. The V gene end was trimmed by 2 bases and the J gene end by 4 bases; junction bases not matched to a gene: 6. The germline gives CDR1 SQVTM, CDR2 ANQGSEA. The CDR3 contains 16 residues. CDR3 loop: CSVELGLAGFADTQYF. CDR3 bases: TGCAGCGTTGAACTGGGACTAGCGGGATTTGCAGATACGCAGTATTTT.

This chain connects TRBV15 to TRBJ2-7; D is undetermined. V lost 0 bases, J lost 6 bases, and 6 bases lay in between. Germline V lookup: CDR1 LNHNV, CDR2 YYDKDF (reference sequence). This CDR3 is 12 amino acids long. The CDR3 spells CATSREVGEQYF. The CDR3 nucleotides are TGTGCCACCAGCAGAGAGGTGGGCGAGCAGTACTTC.

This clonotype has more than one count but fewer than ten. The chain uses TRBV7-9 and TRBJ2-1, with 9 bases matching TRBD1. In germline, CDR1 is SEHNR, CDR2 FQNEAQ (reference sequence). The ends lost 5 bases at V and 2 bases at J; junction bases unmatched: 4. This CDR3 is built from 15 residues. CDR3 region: CASSQGQGTYNEQFF. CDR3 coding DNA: TGTGCCAGCAGCCAGGGACAGGGAACCTACAATGAGCAGTTCTTC.

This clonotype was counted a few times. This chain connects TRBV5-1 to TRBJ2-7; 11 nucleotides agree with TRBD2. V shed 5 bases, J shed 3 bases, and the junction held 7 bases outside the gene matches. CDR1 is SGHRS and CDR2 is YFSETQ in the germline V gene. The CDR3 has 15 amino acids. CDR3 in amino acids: CASRGATSGNYEQYF. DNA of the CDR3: TGCGCCAGCAGGGGGGCGACTAGCGGGAACTACGAGCAGTACTTC.

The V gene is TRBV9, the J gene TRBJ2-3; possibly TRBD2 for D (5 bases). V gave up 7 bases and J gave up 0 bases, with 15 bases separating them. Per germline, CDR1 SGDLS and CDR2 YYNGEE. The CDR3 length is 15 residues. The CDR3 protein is CASSQRATSTDTQYF. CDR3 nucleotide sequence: TGTGCCAGCTCCCAGAGGGCTACTAGCACAGATACGCAGTATTTT. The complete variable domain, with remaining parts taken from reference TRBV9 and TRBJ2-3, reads DSGVTQTPKHLITATGQRVTLRCSPRSGDLSVYWYQQSLDQGLQFLIQYYNGEERAKGNILERFSAQQFPDLHSELNLSSLELGDSALYFCASSQRATSTDTQYFGPGTRLTVL.

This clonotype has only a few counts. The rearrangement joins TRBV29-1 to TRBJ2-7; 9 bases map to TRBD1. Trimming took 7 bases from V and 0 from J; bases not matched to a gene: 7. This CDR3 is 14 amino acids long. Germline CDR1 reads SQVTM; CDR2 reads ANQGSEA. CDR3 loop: CSAVDRGLSYEQYF. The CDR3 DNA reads TGCAGCGCAGTGGACAGGGGACTCTCCTACGAGCAGTACTTC.

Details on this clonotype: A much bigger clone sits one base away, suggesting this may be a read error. The CDR3 nucleotides are TGTGCCAGCAGTGAGTCGAACGGCGGCGAGCAGTACTTC. It is translated as CASSESNGGEQYF. This chain connects TRBV10-3 to TRBJ2-7; D gene ambiguous. Per germline, CDR1 ENHRY and CDR2 SYGVKD. The CDR3 runs 13 residues.

CDR3 nucleotide sequence: TGTGCCAGCAGGACGACCGGGGACAGCCTCTATGGCTACACCTTC. Its protein product is CASRTTGDSLYGYTF. The chain couples TRBV28 to TRBJ1-2, with 7 bases aligning to TRBD1. The ends lost 6 bases at V and 4 bases at J; junction bases unmatched: 11. The CDR3 consists of 15 residues. Germline V gives CDR1 MDHEN, CDR2 SYDVKM.

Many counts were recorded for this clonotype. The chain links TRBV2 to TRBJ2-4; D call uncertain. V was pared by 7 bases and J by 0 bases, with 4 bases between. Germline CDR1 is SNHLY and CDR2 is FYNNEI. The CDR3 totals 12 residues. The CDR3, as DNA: TGTGCCAGCACCTTAGCCAAAAACATTCAGTACTTC. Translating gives CASTLAKNIQYF.

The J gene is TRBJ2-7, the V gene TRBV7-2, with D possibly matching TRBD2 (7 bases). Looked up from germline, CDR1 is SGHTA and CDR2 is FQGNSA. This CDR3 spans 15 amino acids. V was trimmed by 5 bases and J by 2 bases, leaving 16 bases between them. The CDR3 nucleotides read TGTGCCAGCAGCCCCCGTAGGGGGGGACCCTACGAGCAGTACTTC. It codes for CASSPRRGGPYEQYF.

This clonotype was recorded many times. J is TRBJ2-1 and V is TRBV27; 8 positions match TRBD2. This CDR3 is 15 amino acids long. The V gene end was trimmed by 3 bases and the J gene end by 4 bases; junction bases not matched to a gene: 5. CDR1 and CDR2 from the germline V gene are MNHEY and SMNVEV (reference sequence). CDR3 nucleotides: TGTGCCAGCAGTTTCGCCGGGACTAGTTACAATGAGCAGTTCTTC. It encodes CASSFAGTSYNEQFF.

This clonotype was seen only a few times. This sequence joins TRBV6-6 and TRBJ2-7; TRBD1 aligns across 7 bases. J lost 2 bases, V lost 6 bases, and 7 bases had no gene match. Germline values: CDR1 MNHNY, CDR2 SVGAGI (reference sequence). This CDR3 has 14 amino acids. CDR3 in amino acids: CASSRDSATYEQYF. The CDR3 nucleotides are TGTGCCAGCAGCCGGGACAGCGCTACCTACGAGCAGTACTTC.

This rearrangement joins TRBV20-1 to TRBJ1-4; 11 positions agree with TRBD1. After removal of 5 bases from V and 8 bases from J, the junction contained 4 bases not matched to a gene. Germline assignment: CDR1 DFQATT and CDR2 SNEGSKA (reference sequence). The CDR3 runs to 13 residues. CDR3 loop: CSAGTGGEEKLFF. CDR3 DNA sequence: TGCAGTGCTGGGACAGGGGGAGAGGAAAAACTGTTTTTT.

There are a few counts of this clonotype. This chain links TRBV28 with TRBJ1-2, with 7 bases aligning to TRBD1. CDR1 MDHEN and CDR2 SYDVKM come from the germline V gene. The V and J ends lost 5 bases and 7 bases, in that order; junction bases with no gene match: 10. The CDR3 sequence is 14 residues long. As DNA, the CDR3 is TGTGCCAGCAGTCCGGGTGGTCAGGGGGGTGGCTACACCTTC. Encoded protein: CASSPGGQGGGYTF.

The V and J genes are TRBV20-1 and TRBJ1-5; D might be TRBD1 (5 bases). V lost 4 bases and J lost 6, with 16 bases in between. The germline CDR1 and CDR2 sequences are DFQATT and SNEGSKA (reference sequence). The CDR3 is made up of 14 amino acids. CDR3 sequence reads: CSAIPGKGIQPQHF. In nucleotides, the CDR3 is TGCAGTGCTATACCCGGGAAGGGGATTCAGCCCCAGCATTTT.

CDR3 protein: CASSLTFRDGYNQPQHF. The DNA of the CDR3 is TGTGCCAGCAGTCTAACCTTCCGCGACGGTTACAATCAGCCCCAGCATTTT. The V and J genes are TRBV27 and TRBJ1-5; D is ambiguous. This CDR3 is 17 amino acids long. In germline, CDR1 is MNHEY, CDR2 SMNVEV (reference sequence). Trimming removed 5 bases from V and 3 bases from J, with 20 bases in between.

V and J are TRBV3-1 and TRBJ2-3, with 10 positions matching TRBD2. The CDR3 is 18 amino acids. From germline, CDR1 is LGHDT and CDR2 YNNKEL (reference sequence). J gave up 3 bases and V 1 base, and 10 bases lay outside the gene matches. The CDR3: CASSQGLPLAGKTDTQYF. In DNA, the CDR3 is TGTGCCAGCAGCCAAGGATTGCCACTAGCGGGGAAGACAGATACGCAGTATTTT.

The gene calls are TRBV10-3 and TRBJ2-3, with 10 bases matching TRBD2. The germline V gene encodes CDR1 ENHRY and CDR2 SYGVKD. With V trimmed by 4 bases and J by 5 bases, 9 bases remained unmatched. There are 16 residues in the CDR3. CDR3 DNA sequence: TGTGCCATCAGTGGTGGAGCGGGAGGGCCGGGAGATACGCAGTATTTT. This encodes CAISGGAGGPGDTQYF.

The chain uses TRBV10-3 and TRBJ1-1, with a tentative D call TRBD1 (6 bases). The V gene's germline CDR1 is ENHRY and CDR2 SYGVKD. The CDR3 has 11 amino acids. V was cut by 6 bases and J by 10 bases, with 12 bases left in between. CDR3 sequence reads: CAISEGGGAFF. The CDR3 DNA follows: TGTGCCATCAGCGAGGGGGGTGGAGCTTTCTTT.

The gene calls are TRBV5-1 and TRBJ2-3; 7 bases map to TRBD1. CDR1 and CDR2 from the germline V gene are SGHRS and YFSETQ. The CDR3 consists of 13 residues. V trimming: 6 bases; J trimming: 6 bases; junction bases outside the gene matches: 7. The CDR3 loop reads CASNDRVSDTQYF. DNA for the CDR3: TGCGCCAGCAATGACAGGGTTTCGGATACGCAGTATTTT.

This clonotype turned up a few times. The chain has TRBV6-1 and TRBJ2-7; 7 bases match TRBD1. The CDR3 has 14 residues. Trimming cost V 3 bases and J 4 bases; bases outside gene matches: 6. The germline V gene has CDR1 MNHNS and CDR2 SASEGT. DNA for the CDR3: TGTGCCAGCAGTGACCAGGGGGTAATGTACGAGCAGTACTTC. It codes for CASSDQGVMYEQYF.

The CDR3 nucleotides read TGTGCCAGCATGGGGGCAGGGCTGACCTCCTACGAGCAGTACTTC. It translates to CASMGAGLTSYEQYF. This chain links TRBV28 with TRBJ2-7, with D perhaps TRBD1 (6 bases). In germline, CDR1 is MDHEN, CDR2 SYDVKM. V was pared by 7 bases and J by 0 bases, with 16 bases between. The CDR3 has 15 amino acids.

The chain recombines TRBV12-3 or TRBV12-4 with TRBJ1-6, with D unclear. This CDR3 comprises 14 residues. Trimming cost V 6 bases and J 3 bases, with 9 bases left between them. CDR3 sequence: CASSRPNYNSPLHF. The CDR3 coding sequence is TGTGCCAGCAGCCGCCCAAACTATAATTCACCCCTCCACTTT.

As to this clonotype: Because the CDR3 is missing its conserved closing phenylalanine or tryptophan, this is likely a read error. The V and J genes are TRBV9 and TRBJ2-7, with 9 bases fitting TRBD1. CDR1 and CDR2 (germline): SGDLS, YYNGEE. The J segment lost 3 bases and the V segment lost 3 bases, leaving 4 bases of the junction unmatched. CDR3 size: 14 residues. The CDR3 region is CASSAGQGYYEQYL. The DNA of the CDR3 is TGTGCCAGCAGCGCGGGACAGGGCTACTACGAGCAGTACTTA.

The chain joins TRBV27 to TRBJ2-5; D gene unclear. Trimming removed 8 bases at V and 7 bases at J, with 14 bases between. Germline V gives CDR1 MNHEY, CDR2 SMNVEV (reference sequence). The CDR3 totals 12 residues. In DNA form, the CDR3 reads TGTGCCAGCGGGGTGGGGTCCGTGACCCAGTACTTC. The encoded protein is CASGVGSVTQYF.

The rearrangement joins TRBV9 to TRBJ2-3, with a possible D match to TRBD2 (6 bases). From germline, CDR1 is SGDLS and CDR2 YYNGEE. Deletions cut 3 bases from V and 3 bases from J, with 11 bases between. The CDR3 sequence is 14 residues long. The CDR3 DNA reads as TGTGCCAGCAGCGCCCGCCGGGAGACAGATACGCAGTATTTT. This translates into CASSARRETDTQYF.